This TCR beta chain was obtained from a study of circulating tumor DNA in untreated peripheral T-cell lymphoma. Study-wide background: Circulating tumor DNA with tumor TCR clonotypes was tracked in baseline and serial serum. Findings and limits, study-wide: Baseline tissues yielded approximately 83% and baseline serum approximately 73% tumor-specific clonotype detection. Detectable ctDNA after therapy showed a trend toward worse survival. Two patients with persistent post-therapy ctDNA stayed in remission.

This clone was observed a handful of times. Its antigen is still unknown. The CDR3 covers 16 residues. Germline V lookup: CDR1 MNHEY, CDR2 SVGAGI. The V gene end was trimmed by 2 bases and the J gene end by 10 bases; junction bases not matched to a gene: 12. Sequenced by immunoSEQ multiplex PCR; TCRdb stores in-frame clones only, minus some. In the table there are approximately 560 clones, under 90% of which are singletons. This chain connects TRBV6-5 to TRBJ2-1, with TRBD1 matching over 9 bases. This TCR derives from a human donor with peripheral T-cell lymphoma. The material sequenced was cell-free DNA from blood serum. The CDR3 coding sequence is TGTGCCAGCAGTTACGGGACAGGGAATTACCTCAACGAGCAGTTCTTC. Its protein product is CASSYGTGNYLNEQFF.